What follows are 14 T cell receptor beta chains derived from one specimen sequenced in a study of blood T cell repertoires in COVID-19. Assay: immunoSEQ multiplex PCR; the TCRdb copy retains only in-frame clones and omits some. The table lists 300,000 to 500,000 clones, approximately 90% of them singletons. The sample taken for sequencing was PBMCs or T cells enriched from blood (not recorded which). The receptor source for this set is a woman in her twenties or thirties with acute COVID-19.

The gene calls are TRBV28 and TRBJ2-1, with TRBD1 as a possible D gene (5 bases). With 4 bases removed from V and 8 bases from J, the gap between germline ends came to 15 bases. CDR3 length: 14 residues. CDR1 and CDR2 from the germline V gene are MDHEN and SYDVKM. CDR3 sequence (DNA): TGTGCCAGCAGTTCCCTGGGGCAGTTGGATGAGCAGTTCTTC. Translated: CASSSLGQLDEQFF.

The genes are TRBV23-1 and TRBJ2-1; 7 bases line up with TRBD2. TRBV23-1 is marked as an open reading frame, function uncertain. This CDR3 has 11 amino acids. The junction had 2 bases not matched to a gene; V was cut back by 8 bases and J by 7 bases. CDR3 nucleotides: TGCGCCAGCCGGGGAGGGAATGAGCAGTTCTTC. Translated, it gives CASRGGNEQFF.

V is TRBV20-1 and J is TRBJ1-1, with D maybe TRBD1 (6 bases). The length of the CDR3 is 12 residues. From germline, CDR1 is DFQATT and CDR2 SNEGSKA (reference sequence). V was clipped by 3 bases and J by 6 bases, with 11 bases between them. This chain's CDR3 is CSASRGASEAFF. The CDR3 nucleotides read TGCAGTGCTAGTCGGGGGGCATCTGAAGCTTTCTTT.

V gene TRBV2 combines with J gene TRBJ2-1, with 9 nucleotides matching TRBD1. The CDR3 contains 15 residues. Losses at the gene ends were 6 bases for V and 5 bases for J; bases not matched to a gene: 8. From germline, CDR1 is SNHLY and CDR2 FYNNEI. The CDR3 DNA reads TGTGCCAGCAGATGGGACAGGGCCGAACACAATGAGCAGTTCTTC. This gives the protein CASRWDRAEHNEQFF.

The rearrangement joins TRBV6-2 or TRBV6-3 to TRBJ1-1; 10 bases are a match to TRBD1. The length of the CDR3 is 14 residues. The V and J ends lost 4 bases and 5 bases, in that order; junction bases with no gene match: 4. Germline V gene lookup returns CDR1 MNHEY and CDR2 SVGEGT. This CDR3 reads CASSFRTGGTEAFF. DNA of the CDR3: TGTGCCAGCAGTTTTAGGACAGGGGGGACTGAAGCTTTCTTT.

This chain connects TRBV27 to TRBJ2-7, with D perhaps matching TRBD1 (6 bases). Germline CDR1 and CDR2: MNHEY and SMNVEV (reference sequence). V was trimmed by 2 bases and J by 2 bases, leaving 13 bases between them. The CDR3 covers 15 residues. The CDR3 region is CASSLAGVPTYEQYF. CDR3 in DNA: TGTGCCAGCAGTTTAGCAGGGGTACCCACCTACGAGCAGTACTTC.

In this sample, this clone turned up a few times. This sequence joins TRBV9 and TRBJ1-3; the D gene is possibly TRBD1 (5 bases). Trimming left V 3 bases short and J 2 bases short, with 18 bases between. Germline V gene sequence: CDR1 SGDLS, CDR2 YYNGEE. The CDR3 runs 17 residues. DNA for the CDR3: TGTGCCAGCAGCGCGACGCAGGGTTTCAGTCCTGGAAACACCATATATTTT. Its translation is CASSATQGFSPGNTIYF.

The rearrangement uses TRBV6-5 and TRBJ1-5; TRBD1 might be the D (6 bases). Germline V gives CDR1 MNHEY, CDR2 SVGAGI. The CDR3 has 12 amino acids. V was cut by 6 bases and J by 15 bases, with 18 bases left in between. The CDR3 loop is CASRGPGQLMHF. Here the CDR3 DNA reads TGTGCCAGCAGGGGACCGGGACAACTCATGCATTTT.

This clone was seen more than once but under ten times. The chain carries TRBV2 and TRBJ2-2; 7 positions match TRBD1. The V gene end was trimmed by 3 bases and the J gene end by 2 bases; junction bases not matched to a gene: 15. The CDR3 is 19 residues long. In germline, CDR1 is SNHLY, CDR2 FYNNEI. The CDR3 sequence is CASSESWTDGTANTGELFF. The DNA for the CDR3 is TGTGCCAGCAGTGAGAGCTGGACTGATGGGACAGCTAACACCGGGGAGCTGTTTTTT.

This chain uses TRBV19 with TRBJ1-6, with TRBD1 matching over 7 bases. CDR3 size: 13 residues. Germline CDR1 LNHDA, CDR2 SQIVND (reference sequence). With V trimmed by 5 bases and J by 10 bases, 5 bases remained unmatched. In DNA form, the CDR3 reads TGTGCCAGTAGTGCACAGGGGATATCACCCCTCCACTTT. Translation gives CASSAQGISPLHF.

The chain links TRBV24-1 to TRBJ2-1; 8 positions agree with TRBD1. The junction had 8 bases not matched to a gene; V was cut back by 3 bases and J by 2 bases. Germline lookup yields CDR1 KGHDR and CDR2 SFDVKD. This CDR3 has 17 amino acids. The DNA for the CDR3 is TGTGCCACCAGTGATATCGACAGGGGCGAGACCTACAATGAGCAGTTCTTC. Its translation is CATSDIDRGETYNEQFF.

This clone occurred once. Other DNA sequences in the sample encode the same CDR3. The V call is TRBV18, the J call TRBJ1-2, with a tentative D call TRBD1 (6 bases). The V and J ends lost 2 bases and 4 bases respectively, with 8 bases between them. In germline, CDR1 is KGHSH, CDR2 LQKENI. The CDR3 extends over 13 amino acids. CDR3 nucleotide sequence: TGTGCCAGCTCACCAGGACAGCTCTATGGCTACACCTTC. This translates into CASSPGQLYGYTF.

The chain uses TRBV28 and TRBJ2-7; 7 bases match TRBD2. Germline values: CDR1 MDHEN, CDR2 SYDVKM. The CDR3 covers 15 residues. V gave up 4 bases and J gave up 2 bases; unmatched junction bases: 8. The CDR3 spells CASSSSAREAYEQYF. Here the CDR3 DNA reads TGTGCCAGCAGTTCAAGTGCCCGGGAGGCCTACGAGCAGTACTTC.

This sequence joins TRBV2 and TRBJ2-7, with D tentatively TRBD1 (6 bases). Trimming shortened V by 6 bases and J by 2 bases, and 14 bases separated the two germline ends. Germline CDR1 is SNHLY and CDR2 is FYNNEI. CDR3 length equals 14 residues. CDR3 DNA: TGTGCCAGCAGGGCCACAGGGTTGACCTACGAGCAGTACTTC. It yields the protein CASRATGLTYEQYF.